This T cell receptor (beta chain) derives from a study of cytomegalovirus exposure and HLA in healthy donors. Background on the study: Earlier results showed 90 million to 120 million unique TCR beta sequences derived from 150 million to 200 million T cells. Assignment to the Caucasian-associated ancestry cluster applied to approximately 80% of the roughly 420 genotyped donors.

V lost 5 bases and J lost 5, with 18 bases in between. Looked up from germline, CDR1 is PRHDT and CDR2 is FYEKMQ (reference sequence). The CDR3 spans 15 residues. Likely unrecorded immune exposures existed in these nominally healthy donors. 60 Vbeta and 13 Jbeta primers were used in PCR. TCRdb keeps only in-frame clones here, not all; method: immunoSEQ multiplex PCR. The sample holds 54,000 or so clones, about 73% seen once. This sequence joins TRBV13 and TRBJ1-1; D remains unclear. This TCR was recovered from a woman in her sixties or seventies in good health and CMV-seropositive. Sample: PBMCs. CDR3 DNA sequence: TGTGCCAGCAGCCAAAACCCAGGCGGAGGGACTGAAGCTTTCTTT. Protein: CASSQNPGGGTEAFF.